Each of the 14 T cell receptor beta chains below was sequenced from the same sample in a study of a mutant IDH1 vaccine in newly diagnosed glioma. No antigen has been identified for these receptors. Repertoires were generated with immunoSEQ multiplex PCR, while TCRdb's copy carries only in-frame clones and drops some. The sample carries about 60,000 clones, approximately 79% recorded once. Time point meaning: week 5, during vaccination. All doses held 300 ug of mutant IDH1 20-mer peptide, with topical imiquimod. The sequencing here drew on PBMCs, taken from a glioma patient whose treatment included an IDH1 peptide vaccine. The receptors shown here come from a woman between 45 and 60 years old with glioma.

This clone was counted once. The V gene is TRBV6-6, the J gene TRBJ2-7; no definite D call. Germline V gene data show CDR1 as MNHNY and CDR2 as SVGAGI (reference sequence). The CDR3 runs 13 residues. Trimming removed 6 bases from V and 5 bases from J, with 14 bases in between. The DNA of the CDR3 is TGTGCCAGCAGACCCGCAACGGGCCACGAGCAGTACTTC. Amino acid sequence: CASRPATGHEQYF.

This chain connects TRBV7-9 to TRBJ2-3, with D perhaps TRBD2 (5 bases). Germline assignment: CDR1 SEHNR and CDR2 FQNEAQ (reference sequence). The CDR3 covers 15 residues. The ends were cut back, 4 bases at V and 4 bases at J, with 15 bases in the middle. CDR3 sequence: CASSSRTPTADTQYF. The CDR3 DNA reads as TGTGCCAGCAGCTCCCGGACTCCCACAGCAGATACGCAGTATTTT.

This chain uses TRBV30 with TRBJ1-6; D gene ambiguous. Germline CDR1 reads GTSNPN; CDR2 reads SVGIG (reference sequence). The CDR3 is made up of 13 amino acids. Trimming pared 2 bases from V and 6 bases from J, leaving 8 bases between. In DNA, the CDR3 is TGTGCCTGGAGTTTTGGCGGTAATTCACCCCTCCACTTT. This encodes CAWSFGGNSPLHF.

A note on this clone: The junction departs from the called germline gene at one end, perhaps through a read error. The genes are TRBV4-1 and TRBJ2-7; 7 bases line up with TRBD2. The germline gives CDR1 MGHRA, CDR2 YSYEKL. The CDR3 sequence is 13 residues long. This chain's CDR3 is CASSQGPAGKETF. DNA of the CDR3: TGCGCCAGCAGCCAAGGCCCAGCGGGGAAAGAAACCTTC.

CDR3 nucleotides: TGCAGCGTGACAGGGGGCTTGTGGCCAGATACGCAGTATTTT. This gives the protein CSVTGGLWPDTQYF. This chain joins TRBV29-1 and TRBJ2-3; 10 bases agree with TRBD1. Germline V gene data show CDR1 as SQVTM and CDR2 as ANQGSEA. V was pared by 6 bases and J by 4 bases, with 7 bases of the junction left unmatched. The CDR3 contains 14 residues.

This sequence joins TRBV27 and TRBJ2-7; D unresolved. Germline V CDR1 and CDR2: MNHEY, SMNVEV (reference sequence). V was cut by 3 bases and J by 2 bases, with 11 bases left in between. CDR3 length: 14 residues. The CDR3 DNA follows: TGTGCCAGCAGTTTGGTTCCGGCCGCCTACGAGCAGTACTTC. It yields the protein CASSLVPAAYEQYF.

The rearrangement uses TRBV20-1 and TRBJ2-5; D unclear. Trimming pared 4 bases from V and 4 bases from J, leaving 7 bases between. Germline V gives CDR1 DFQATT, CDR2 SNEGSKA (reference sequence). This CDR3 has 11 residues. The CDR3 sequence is CSAIDGETQYF. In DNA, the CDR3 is TGCAGTGCTATCGACGGAGAGACCCAGTACTTC.

For the CDR3, the DNA is TGCGCCAGCAGCCCCCAGGGGGGCAACACTGAAGCTTTCTTT. Translated: CASSPQGGNTEAFF. This chain links TRBV5-1 with TRBJ1-1; 7 bases map to TRBD1. CDR3 length equals 14 residues. Germline V CDR1 and CDR2: SGHRS, YFSETQ. V lost 4 bases, J lost 2 bases, and 5 bases stayed unmatched.

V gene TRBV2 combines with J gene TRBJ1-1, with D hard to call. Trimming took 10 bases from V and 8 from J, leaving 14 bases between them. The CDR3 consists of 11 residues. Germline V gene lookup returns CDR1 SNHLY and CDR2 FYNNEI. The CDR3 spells CATSEGYEAFF. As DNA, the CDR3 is TGTGCCACCAGCGAGGGATACGAAGCTTTCTTT.

DNA of the CDR3: TGTGCCAGCAGCTCCTCTCTCGCCGGGGAGCTGTTTTTT. This translates into CASSSSLAGELFF. The chain recombines TRBV7-3 with TRBJ2-2; D uncertain. Germline values: CDR1 SGHTA, CDR2 FQGTGA. Deletions cut 4 bases from V and 6 bases from J, with 9 bases between. This CDR3 is 13 amino acids long.

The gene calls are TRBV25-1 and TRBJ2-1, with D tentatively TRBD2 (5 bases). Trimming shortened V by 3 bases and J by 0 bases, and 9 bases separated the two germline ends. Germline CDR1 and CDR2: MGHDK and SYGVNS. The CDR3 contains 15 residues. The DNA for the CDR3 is TGTGCCAGCAGTGAGGTAGGGAGCTCCTACAATGAGCAGTTCTTC. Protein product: CASSEVGSSYNEQFF.

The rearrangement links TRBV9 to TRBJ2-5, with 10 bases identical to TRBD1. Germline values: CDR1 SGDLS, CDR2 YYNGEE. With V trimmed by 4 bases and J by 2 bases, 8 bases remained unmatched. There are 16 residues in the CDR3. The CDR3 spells CASSSPLGQGQETQYF. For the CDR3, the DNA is TGTGCCAGCAGCTCCCCTCTGGGACAGGGGCAAGAGACCCAGTACTTC.

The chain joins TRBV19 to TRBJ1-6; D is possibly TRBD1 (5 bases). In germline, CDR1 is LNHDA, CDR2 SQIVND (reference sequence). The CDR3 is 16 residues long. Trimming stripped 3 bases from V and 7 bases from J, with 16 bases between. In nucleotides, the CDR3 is TGTGCCAGTAGTATTCCGGCAGGGAGAAGGAATTCACCCCTCCACTTT. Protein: CASSIPAGRRNSPLHF.

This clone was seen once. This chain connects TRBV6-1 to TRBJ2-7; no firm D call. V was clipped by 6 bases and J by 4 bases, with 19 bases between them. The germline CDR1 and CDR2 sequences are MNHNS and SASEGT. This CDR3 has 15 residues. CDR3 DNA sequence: TGTGCCAGCAGCTCCCTGGCAGATCTATCGTACGAGCAGTACTTC. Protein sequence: CASSSLADLSYEQYF.